This T cell receptor (beta chain) was sequenced in a study of shared clonotypes between healthy human individuals. Generated by immunoSEQ multiplex PCR, the TCRdb table keeps only in-frame clones and is missing some. The sample consists of some 660,000 clones, around 78% of them appearing once. CD45RA+ naive and CD45RA-negative memory subsets were separated from CD4+ cells. Germline loops: CDR1 MDHEN, CDR2 SYDVKM. The CDR3 consists of 15 residues. The V end lost 5 bases, the J end lost 0 bases, and 11 bases lay between the germline ends. The rearrangement uses TRBV28 and TRBJ1-5; the D is unclear. The receptor comes from a woman in her 30s in good health. The sequenced sample was memory CD4+ T cells sorted from blood. Subset defined: CD45RA-negative fraction. The CDR3 DNA sequence: TGTGCCAGCAGTCCCGAACTTTATAGCAATCAGCCCCAGCATTTT. Encoded protein: CASSPELYSNQPQHF.